This TCR beta chain was retrieved from a study of shared clonotypes between healthy human individuals. Study results and limitations: Sorted-subset sequencing was shown by rarefaction to be incomplete despite large depth. Naive subsets typically showed greater estimated richness than memory subsets.

Some clones are missing from TCRdb's copy, which holds only in-frame ones; the method was immunoSEQ multiplex PCR. The data hold 2 million to 3 million clones, with approximately 94% observed a single time. CDR1 is MDHEN and CDR2 is SYDVKM in the germline V gene. The V and J ends lost 4 bases and 8 bases, in that order; junction bases with no gene match: 6. The CDR3 is 13 amino acids. Every one of the donors was a Caucasian adult that lived in Nashville, Tennessee. Worth noting for this clone: Its antigen is not identified.

Specimen: naive CD4+ T cells sorted from blood. Subset of the sample: CD45RA+ positively selected. This clonotype was sampled from a man aged 18 to 30 in good health. The chain combines TRBV28 with TRBJ1-2, with 8 bases lining up with TRBD1. CDR3 residues: CASSSQGAEGYTF. The DNA of the CDR3 is TGTGCCAGCAGTTCCCAGGGGGCTGAAGGCTACACCTTC.